This TCR beta chain came from a study of monozygotic twins with inflammatory bowel disease. Total RNA from whole blood was isolated with no T cell sorting. The template switching step added UMIs that contained a 6-nucleotide sample barcode. Following a re-call of the 5' RACE reads, TCRdb has one entry per CDR3 protein and lacks DNA. This table lists a few hundred thousand distinct CDR3 sequences. Study-wide results and limits: Concordance status among twins (concordant versus discordant) showed no link to repertoire similarity, possibly from limited power. With others, IBD patients shared fewer clonotypes than healthy twins did, especially with disease activity.

Germline V gene lookup returns CDR1 LGHDT and CDR2 YNNKEL (reference sequence). This CDR3 contains 12 residues. Remarks on this clonotype: The antigen remains unidentified.

The sequence derives from a human donor with ulcerative colitis or Crohn's disease, or a healthy co-twin of an affected twin (not recorded which). Sequencing was carried out using blood. The chain carries TRBV3-1 and TRBJ1-2. CDR3 loop: CASSQLTGGYTF.